The clone carrying this TCR beta chain was seen ten or more times. As yet, its antigen is unknown. This sample is drawn from a study of T cells in Graves' hyperthyroidism and ophthalmopathy. Study-level background: Blood was drawn when the patient was first diagnosed and still untreated.

Study-wide points: Most thyroid clonotypes that were expanded above 0.001 also turned up in blood.

CDR3 length: 17 residues. The J segment lost 5 bases and the V segment lost 3 bases, leaving 15 bases of the junction unmatched. RNA transcripts were the template for amplifying TCR beta CDR3 regions. The study used the HTBI primer set for a first-round RT-PCR of the TCR CDR3. In TCRdb, the multiplex PCR reads were re-called with MiXCR into one record per CDR3 protein. The table has over 250,000 distinct CDR3 sequences, about 13% seen once. On the basis of clinical symptoms, serum thyroxine and TRAb, thyroid ultrasound and orbital computed tomography, diagnoses were made. The rearrangement joins TRBV12-3 or TRBV12-4 to TRBJ2-5, with TRBD2 matching 7 bases. Sample: blood. The source is a woman in her 40s with Graves' ophthalmopathy. CDR3 in DNA: TGTGCCAGCAGTTTTTTCGGCGGGGGACTAATGAGGGAGACCCAGTACTTC. It encodes CASSFFGGGLMRETQYF.